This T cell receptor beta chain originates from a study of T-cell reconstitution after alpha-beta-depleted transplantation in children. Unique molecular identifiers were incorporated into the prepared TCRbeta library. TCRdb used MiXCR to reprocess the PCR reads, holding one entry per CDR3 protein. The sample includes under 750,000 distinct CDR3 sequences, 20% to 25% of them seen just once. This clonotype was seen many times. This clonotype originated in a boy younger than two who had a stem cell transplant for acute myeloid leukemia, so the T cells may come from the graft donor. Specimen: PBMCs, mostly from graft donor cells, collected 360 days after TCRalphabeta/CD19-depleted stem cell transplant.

CDR3 DNA: TGTGCCAGCAGCTTCAAGGGGGCCTATGGCTACACCTTC. It encodes CASSFKGAYGYTF. The chain is built from TRBV7-9 and TRBJ1-2; 7 bases are a match to TRBD1. Germline lookup yields CDR1 SEHNR and CDR2 FQNEAQ (reference sequence). The CDR3 runs 13 residues. Losses at the gene ends were 3 bases for V and 4 bases for J; bases not matched to a gene: 2. Full variable domain (rest looked up from reference TRBV7-9 and TRBJ1-2): DTGVSQNPRHKITKRGQNVTFRCDPISEHNRLYWYRQTLGQGPEFLTYFQNEAQLEKSRLLSDRFSAERPKGSFSTLEIQRTEQGDSAMYLCASSFKGAYGYTFGSGTRLTVV.